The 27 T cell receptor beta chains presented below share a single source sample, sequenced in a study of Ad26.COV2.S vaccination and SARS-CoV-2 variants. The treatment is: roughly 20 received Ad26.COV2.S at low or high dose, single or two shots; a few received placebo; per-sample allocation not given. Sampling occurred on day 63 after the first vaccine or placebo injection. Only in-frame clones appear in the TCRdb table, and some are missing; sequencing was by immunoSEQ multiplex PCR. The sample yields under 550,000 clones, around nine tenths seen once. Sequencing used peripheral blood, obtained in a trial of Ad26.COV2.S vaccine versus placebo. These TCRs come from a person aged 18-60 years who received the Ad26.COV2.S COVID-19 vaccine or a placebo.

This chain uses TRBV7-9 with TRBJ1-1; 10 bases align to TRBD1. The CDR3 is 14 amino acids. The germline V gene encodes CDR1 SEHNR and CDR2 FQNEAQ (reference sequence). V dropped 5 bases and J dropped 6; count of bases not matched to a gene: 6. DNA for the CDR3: TGTGCCAGCAGCGACCGACAGGGGGCCGCTGAAGCTTTCTTT. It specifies CASSDRQGAAEAFF.

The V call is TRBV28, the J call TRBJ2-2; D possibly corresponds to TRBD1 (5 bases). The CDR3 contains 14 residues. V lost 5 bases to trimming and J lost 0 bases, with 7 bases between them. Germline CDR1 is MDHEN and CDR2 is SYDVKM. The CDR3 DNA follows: TGTGCCAGCAGTAGGGGCACGAACACCGGGGAGCTGTTTTTT. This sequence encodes CASSRGTNTGELFF.

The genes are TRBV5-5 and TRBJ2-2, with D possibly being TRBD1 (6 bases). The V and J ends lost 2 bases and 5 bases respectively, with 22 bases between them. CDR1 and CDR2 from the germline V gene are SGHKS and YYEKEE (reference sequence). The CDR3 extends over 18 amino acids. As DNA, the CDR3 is TGTGCCAGCAGCTTTTTGGGTAGGACAGCCGAAGTGACCGGGGAGCTGTTTTTT. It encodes CASSFLGRTAEVTGELFF.

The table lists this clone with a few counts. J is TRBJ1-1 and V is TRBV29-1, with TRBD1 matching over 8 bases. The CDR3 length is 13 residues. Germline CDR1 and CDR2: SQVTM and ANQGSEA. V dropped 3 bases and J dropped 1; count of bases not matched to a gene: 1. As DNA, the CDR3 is TGCAGCGTTGACAGGGGGCGGAACACTGAAGCTTTCTTT. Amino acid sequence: CSVDRGRNTEAFF.

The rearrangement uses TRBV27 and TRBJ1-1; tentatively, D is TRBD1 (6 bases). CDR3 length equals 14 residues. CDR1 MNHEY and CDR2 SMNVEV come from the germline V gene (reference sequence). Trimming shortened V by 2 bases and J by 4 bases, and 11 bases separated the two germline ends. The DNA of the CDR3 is TGTGCCAGCAGTTTACAGGGGAGAGTCACTGAAGCTTTCTTT. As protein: CASSLQGRVTEAFF.

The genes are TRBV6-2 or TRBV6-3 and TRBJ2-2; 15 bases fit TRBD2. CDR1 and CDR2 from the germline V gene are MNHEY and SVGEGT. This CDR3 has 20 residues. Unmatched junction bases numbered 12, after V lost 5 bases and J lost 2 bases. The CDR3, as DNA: TGTGCCAGCAGTGAGTCGGGACTAGCGGGAGGCGACGCTAACACCGGGGAGCTGTTTTTT. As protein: CASSESGLAGGDANTGELFF.

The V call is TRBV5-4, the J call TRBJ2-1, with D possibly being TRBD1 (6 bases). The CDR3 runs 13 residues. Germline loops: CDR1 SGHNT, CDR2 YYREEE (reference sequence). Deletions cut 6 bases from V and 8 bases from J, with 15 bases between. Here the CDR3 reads CASKGQNRDEQFF. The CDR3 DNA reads TGTGCCAGCAAGGGTCAAAACAGGGATGAGCAGTTCTTC. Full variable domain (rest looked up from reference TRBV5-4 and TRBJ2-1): ETGVTQSPTHLIKTRGQQVTLRCSSQSGHNTVSWYQQALGQGPQFIFQYYREEENGRGNFPPRFSGLQFPNYSSELNVNALELDDSALYLCASKGQNRDEQFFGPGTRLTVL.

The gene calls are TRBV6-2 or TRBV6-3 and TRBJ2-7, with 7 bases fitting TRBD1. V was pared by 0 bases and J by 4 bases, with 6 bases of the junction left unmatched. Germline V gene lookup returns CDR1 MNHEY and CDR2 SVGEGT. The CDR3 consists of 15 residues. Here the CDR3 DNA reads TGTGCCAGCAGTTACTCCCGGACAGGAAAATACGAGCAGTACTTC. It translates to CASSYSRTGKYEQYF.

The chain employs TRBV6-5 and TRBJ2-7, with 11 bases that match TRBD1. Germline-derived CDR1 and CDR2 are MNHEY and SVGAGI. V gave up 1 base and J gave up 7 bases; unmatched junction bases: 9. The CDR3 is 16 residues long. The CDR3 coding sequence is TGTGCCAGCAGTTACTTCGGACAGGGGGCTGCCTCGGAGCAGTACTTC. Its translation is CASSYFGQGAASEQYF.

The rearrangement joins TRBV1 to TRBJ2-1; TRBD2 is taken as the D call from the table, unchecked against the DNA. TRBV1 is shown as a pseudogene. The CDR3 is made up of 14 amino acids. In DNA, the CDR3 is TGCACCAGCAGCCAAGTACGACTCTTCATTATGAAGTTCTTC. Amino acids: CTSSQVRLFIMKFF.

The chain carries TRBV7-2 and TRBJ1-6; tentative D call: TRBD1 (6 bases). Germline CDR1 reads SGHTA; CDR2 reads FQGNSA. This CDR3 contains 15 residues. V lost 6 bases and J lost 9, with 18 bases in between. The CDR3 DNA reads TGTGCCAGCAGTTCAAGGTGGGGGGCTGGTTCACCCCTCCACTTT. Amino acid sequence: CASSSRWGAGSPLHF.

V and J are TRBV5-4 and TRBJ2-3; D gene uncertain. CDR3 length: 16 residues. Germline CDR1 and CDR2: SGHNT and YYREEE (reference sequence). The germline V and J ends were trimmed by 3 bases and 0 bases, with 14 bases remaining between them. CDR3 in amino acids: CASSWLTESSTDTQYF. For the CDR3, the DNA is TGTGCCAGCAGCTGGTTGACGGAATCTAGCACAGATACGCAGTATTTT.

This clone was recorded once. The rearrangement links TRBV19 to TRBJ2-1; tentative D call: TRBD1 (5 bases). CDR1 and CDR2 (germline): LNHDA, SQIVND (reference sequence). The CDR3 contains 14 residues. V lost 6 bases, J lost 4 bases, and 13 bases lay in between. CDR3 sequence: CASSQGNLYNEQFF. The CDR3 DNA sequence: TGTGCCAGTAGCCAGGGTAACCTTTACAATGAGCAGTTCTTC.

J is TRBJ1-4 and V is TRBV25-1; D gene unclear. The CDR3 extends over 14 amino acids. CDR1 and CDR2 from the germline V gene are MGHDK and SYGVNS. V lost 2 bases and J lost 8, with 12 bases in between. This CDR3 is CASSESGSAEKLFF. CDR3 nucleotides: TGTGCCAGCAGTGAAAGCGGTTCGGCAGAAAAACTGTTTTTT. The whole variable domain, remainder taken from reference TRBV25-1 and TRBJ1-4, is EADIYQTPRYLVIGTGKKITLECSQTMGHDKMYWYQQDPGMELHLIHYSYGVNSTEKGDLSSESTVSRIRTEHFPLTLESARPSHTSQYLCASSESGSAEKLFFGSGTQLSVL.

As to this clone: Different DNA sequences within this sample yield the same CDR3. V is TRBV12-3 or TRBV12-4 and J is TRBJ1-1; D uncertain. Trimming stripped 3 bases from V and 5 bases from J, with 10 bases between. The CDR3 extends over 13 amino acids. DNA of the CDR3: TGTGCCAGCAGTTTTACAACGGGGACTGAAGCTTTCTTT. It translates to CASSFTTGTEAFF.

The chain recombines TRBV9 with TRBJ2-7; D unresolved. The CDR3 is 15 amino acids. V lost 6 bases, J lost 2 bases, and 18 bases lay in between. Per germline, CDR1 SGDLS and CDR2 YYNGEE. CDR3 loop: CASIISEPSAYEQYF. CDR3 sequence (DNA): TGTGCCAGCATCATTTCGGAGCCATCGGCCTACGAGCAGTACTTC.

The CDR3 DNA is TGTGCCAGCACCACGTTTGGGAAAGAGACCCAGTACTTC. It translates to CASTTFGKETQYF. V and J are TRBV12-3 or TRBV12-4 and TRBJ2-5; D is ambiguous. Trimming shortened V by 7 bases and J by 3 bases, and 12 bases separated the two germline ends. The CDR3 covers 13 residues.

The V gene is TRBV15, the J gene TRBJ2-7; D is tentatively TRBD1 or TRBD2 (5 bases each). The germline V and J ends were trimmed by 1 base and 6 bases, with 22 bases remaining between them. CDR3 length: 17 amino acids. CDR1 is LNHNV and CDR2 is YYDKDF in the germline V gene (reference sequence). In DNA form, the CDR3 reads TGTGCCACCAGCAGAGTCCAGTTCGTGAGGGGCGCACCCGAGCAGTACTTC. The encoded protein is CATSRVQFVRGAPEQYF.

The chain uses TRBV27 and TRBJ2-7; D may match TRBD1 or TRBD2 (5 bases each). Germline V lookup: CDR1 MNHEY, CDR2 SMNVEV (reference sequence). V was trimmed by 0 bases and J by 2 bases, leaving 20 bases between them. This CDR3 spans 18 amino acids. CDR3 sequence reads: CASSLSPGSGASAYEQYF. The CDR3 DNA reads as TGTGCCAGCAGTTTATCGCCCGGGTCCGGGGCTTCGGCCTACGAGCAGTACTTC.

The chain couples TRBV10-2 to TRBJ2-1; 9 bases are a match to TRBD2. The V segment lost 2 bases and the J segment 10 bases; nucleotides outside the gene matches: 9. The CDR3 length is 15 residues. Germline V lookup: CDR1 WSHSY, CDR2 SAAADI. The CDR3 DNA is TGCGCCAGCAGTGAGAGTGGCGGGAGGGTAGGAGAGCAGTTCTTC. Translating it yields CASSESGGRVGEQFF.

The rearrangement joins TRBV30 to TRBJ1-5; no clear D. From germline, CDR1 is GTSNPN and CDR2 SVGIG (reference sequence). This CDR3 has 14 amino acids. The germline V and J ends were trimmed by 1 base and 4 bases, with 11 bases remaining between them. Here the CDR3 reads CAWSENSGNQPQHF. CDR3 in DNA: TGTGCCTGGAGTGAAAACTCGGGTAATCAGCCCCAGCATTTT.

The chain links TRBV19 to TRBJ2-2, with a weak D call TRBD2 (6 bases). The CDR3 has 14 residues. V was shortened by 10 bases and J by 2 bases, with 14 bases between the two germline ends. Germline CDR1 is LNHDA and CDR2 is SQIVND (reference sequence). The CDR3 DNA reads TGTGCCACCAAAGGGACTTCTAACACCGGGGAGCTGTTTTTT. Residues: CATKGTSNTGELFF.

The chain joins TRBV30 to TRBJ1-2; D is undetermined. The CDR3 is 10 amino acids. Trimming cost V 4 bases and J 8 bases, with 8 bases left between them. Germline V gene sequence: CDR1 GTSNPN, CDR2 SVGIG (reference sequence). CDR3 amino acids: CAWKASGYTF. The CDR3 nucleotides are TGTGCCTGGAAGGCGAGCGGCTACACCTTC.

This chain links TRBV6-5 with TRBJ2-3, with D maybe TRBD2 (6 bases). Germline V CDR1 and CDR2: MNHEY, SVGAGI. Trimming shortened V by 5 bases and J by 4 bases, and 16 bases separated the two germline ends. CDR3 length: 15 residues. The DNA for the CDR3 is TGTGCCAGCAGTAAAATCGGGAGTAATTCAGATACGCAGTATTTT. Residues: CASSKIGSNSDTQYF.

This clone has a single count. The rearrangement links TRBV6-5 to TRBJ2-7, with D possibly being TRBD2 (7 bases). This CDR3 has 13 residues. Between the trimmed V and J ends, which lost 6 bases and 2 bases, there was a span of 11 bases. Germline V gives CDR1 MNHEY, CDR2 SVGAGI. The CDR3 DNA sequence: TGTGCCAGCAGAGGAGGGGGGGCCTACGAGCAGTACTTC. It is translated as CASRGGGAYEQYF.

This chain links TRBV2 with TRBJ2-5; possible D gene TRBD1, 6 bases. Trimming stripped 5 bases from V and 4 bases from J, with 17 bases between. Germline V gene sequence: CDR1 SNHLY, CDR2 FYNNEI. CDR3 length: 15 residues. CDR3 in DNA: TGTGCCAGCAGTCCAGTCATTACAGGGAGAGAGACCCAGTACTTC. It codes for CASSPVITGRETQYF.

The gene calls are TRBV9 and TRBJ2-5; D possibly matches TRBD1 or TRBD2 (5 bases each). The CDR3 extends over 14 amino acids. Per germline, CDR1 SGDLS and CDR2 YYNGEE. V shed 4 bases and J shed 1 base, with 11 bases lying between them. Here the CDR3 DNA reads TGTGCCAGCAGCCCCGGGACGTCCCAAGAGACCCAGTACTTC. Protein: CASSPGTSQETQYF.